A single sample is the source of the 14 T cell receptor beta chains below, sequenced in a study of blood T cell repertoires in COVID-19. Sequencing used immunoSEQ multiplex PCR; TCRdb keeps in-frame clones, though not all of them. The table records around 300,000 clones, over 75% of them present only once. Sequencing was carried out using peripheral blood. The receptor source for this set is a woman in her fifties or sixties with active or convalescent COVID-19.

The CDR3, as DNA: TGTGCCAGTAGTACGCGGGACGGTGGTGAAAAACTGTTTTTT. Protein: CASSTRDGGEKLFF. This chain links TRBV19 with TRBJ1-4, with D tentatively TRBD1 (5 bases). The CDR3 covers 14 residues. V was cut by 4 bases and J by 7 bases, with 13 bases left in between. Germline assignment: CDR1 LNHDA and CDR2 SQIVND (reference sequence).

This chain's CDR3 is CASSPSTGTGLSPQHF. The CDR3 DNA follows: TGTGCCAGCTCACCCTCCACCGGGACAGGACTCTCGCCCCAGCATTTT. This sequence joins TRBV18 and TRBJ1-5; TRBD1 agrees at 8 bases. The trim removed 3 bases at V and 9 bases at J, leaving 13 bases unmatched. The CDR3 extends over 16 amino acids. From germline, CDR1 is KGHSH and CDR2 LQKENI. The entire variable domain, with the rest obtained from reference TRBV18 and TRBJ1-5, is as follows: NAGVMQNPRHLVRRRGQEARLRCSPMKGHSHVYWYRQLPEEGLKFMVYLQKENIIDESGMPKERFSAEFPKEGPSILRIQQVVRGDSAAYFCASSPSTGTGLSPQHFGDGTRLSIL.

J is TRBJ2-5 and V is TRBV3-1 (or the pseudogene TRBV3-2); no clear D. The CDR3 consists of 14 residues. The germline V gene encodes CDR1 LGHDT and CDR2 YNNKEL (reference sequence). V was shortened by 3 bases and J by 5 bases, with 13 bases between the two germline ends. The CDR3 nucleotides are TGTGCCAGCAGCCATGACTTGGCCGGGGAGACCCAGTACTTC. Its translation: CASSHDLAGETQYF.

This clone came up once. The chain recombines TRBV5-4 with TRBJ1-1; 7 nucleotides line up with TRBD1. After removal of 3 bases from V and 4 bases from J, the junction contained 6 bases not matched to a gene. This CDR3 has 14 residues. Germline V CDR1 and CDR2: SGHNT, YYREEE (reference sequence). CDR3 DNA: TGTGCCAGCAGCTCCGACAGGGACACCACTGAAGCTTTCTTT. Amino acid sequence: CASSSDRDTTEAFF.

This clone was observed a single time. The chain has TRBV21-1 and TRBJ2-1; TRBD2 is the table's D call, not checked against the DNA. TRBV21-1 is labeled a pseudogene. The CDR3 length is 13 residues. In nucleotides, the CDR3 is TGTGCCAGCAGACTTCCGGGACTAGATCTGCAGTTCTTC. This codes for CASRLPGLDLQFF.

V gene TRBV14 combines with J gene TRBJ1-1, with D perhaps TRBD1 (5 bases). Deletions cut 4 bases from V and 0 bases from J, with 9 bases between. The CDR3 extends over 14 amino acids. Germline values: CDR1 SGHDN, CDR2 FVKESK. The CDR3 DNA reads as TGTGCCAGCAGCCGGATGACAGTGAACACTGAAGCTTTCTTT. Its protein product is CASSRMTVNTEAFF.

This sequence joins TRBV5-3 and TRBJ2-7; 8 bases map to TRBD2. TRBV5-3 carries the ORF label, with uncertain function. J was trimmed by 2 bases and V by 4 bases; bases with no gene match: 14. CDR3 length equals 17 residues. The DNA of the CDR3 is TGTGCCAGAAGCCCCCCTTGGGAGCGGGGGCCCCCCTACGAGCAGTACTTC. This sequence encodes CARSPPWERGPPYEQYF.

The chain carries TRBV7-2 and TRBJ2-2; possibly TRBD1 for D (5 bases). The CDR3 runs 15 residues. Germline assignment: CDR1 SGHTA and CDR2 FQGNSA. V shed 5 bases and J shed 1 base, with 11 bases lying between them. The CDR3, as DNA: TGTGCCAGCAGCCCCCAGGGCCAGAACACCGGGGAGCTGTTTTTT. It encodes CASSPQGQNTGELFF.

This clone was found once. J is TRBJ1-1 and V is TRBV5-1; weak D call: TRBD1 (5 bases). The CDR3 covers 15 residues. V was pared by 0 bases and J by 1 base, with 10 bases between. Germline values: CDR1 SGHRS, CDR2 YFSETQ. In nucleotides, the CDR3 is TGCGCCAGCAGCTTGGTCGGAGGGACGAACACTGAAGCTTTCTTT. Translation gives CASSLVGGTNTEAFF.

The CDR3 loop is CASSVAGGQPQHF. The DNA for the CDR3 is TGTGCCAGCAGCGTAGCGGGGGGACAGCCCCAGCATTTT. The chain recombines TRBV9 with TRBJ1-5; TRBD1 might be the D (5 bases). The CDR3 length is 13 residues. The germline V gene encodes CDR1 SGDLS and CDR2 YYNGEE. Trimming left V 0 bases short and J 7 bases short, with 8 bases between.

This clone came up once. The chain couples TRBV20-1 to TRBJ2-6; D is ambiguous. The CDR3 is 14 residues long. V lost 3 bases and J 0 bases, leaving 6 bases between the germline ends. Germline assignment: CDR1 DFQATT and CDR2 SNEGSKA (reference sequence). CDR3 residues: CSASQRSGANVLTF. The CDR3 region has the DNA TGCAGTGCTAGTCAGCGCTCTGGGGCCAACGTCCTGACTTTC.

The rearrangement uses TRBV6-5 and TRBJ1-1; possibly TRBD1 for D (6 bases). The V gene lost 8 bases and the J gene lost 2 bases, with 12 bases spanning the gap. The CDR3 is 13 residues long. Germline V gene lookup returns CDR1 MNHEY and CDR2 SVGAGI. This chain's CDR3 is CASPGQPNTEAFF. CDR3 nucleotides: TGTGCCAGCCCGGGACAACCAAACACTGAAGCTTTCTTT.

In this sample, this clone turned up once. This rearrangement joins TRBV18 to TRBJ1-2; 8 bases align to TRBD1. With V trimmed by 3 bases and J by 9 bases, 12 bases remained unmatched. Germline-derived CDR1 and CDR2 are KGHSH and LQKENI. The CDR3 sequence is 15 residues long. CDR3 amino acids: CASSPGTGALFSYTF. In nucleotides, the CDR3 is TGTGCCAGCTCACCCGGGACAGGTGCCCTCTTCAGCTACACCTTC.

The V and J genes are TRBV7-3 and TRBJ1-1, with unresolved D. Germline V gene sequence: CDR1 SGHTA, CDR2 FQGTGA. V lost 4 bases and J 5 bases, leaving 11 bases between the germline ends. CDR3 size: 13 residues. This chain's CDR3 is CASSSRGSTEAFF. The CDR3 nucleotides are TGTGCCAGCAGCTCAAGAGGGAGTACTGAAGCTTTCTTT.